This TCR beta chain emerged from a study of Ad26.COV2.S vaccination and SARS-CoV-2 variants. Study in general: Intramuscular Ad26.COV2.S at 5x10^10 or 1x10^11 viral particles.

Study-wide results and caveats: Reported post-vaccination CD8+ and CD4+ T cell responses to spike showed substantial breadth.

As regards this clone: Its antigen is as yet unknown. In the same sample, other DNA sequences code for this CDR3.

V was shortened by 3 bases and J by 5 bases, with 11 bases between the two germline ends. From germline, CDR1 is LNHDA and CDR2 SQIVND (reference sequence). The CDR3 totals 13 residues. Libraries were prepared by immunoSEQ multiplex PCR; TCRdb keeps only in-frame clonotypes and omits some of them. The table has some 410,000 clones, 92% seen once. As for treatment: approximately 18 received Ad26.COV2.S at low or high dose, single or two shots; 5 received placebo; per-sample allocation not given. Sampling was performed 63 days after the first vaccine or placebo injection. Boston hosted the donor, who was an adult aged 18-55 years.

This sample comprised peripheral blood, obtained in a trial of Ad26.COV2.S vaccine versus placebo. The clonotype comes from a person between 18 and 59 years old who received the Ad26.COV2.S COVID-19 vaccine or a placebo. This sequence joins TRBV19 and TRBJ2-7; tentative D call: TRBD1 (5 bases). The CDR3, as DNA: TGTGCCAGTAGTATGGGGCTAGTTAACGAGCAGTACTTC. Translated, it gives CASSMGLVNEQYF. Supplemented by reference TRBV19 and TRBJ2-7, the full variable domain reads DGGITQSPKYLFRKEGQNVTLSCEQNLNHDAMYWYRQDPGQGLRLIYYSQIVNDFQKGDIAEGYSVSREKKESFPLTVTSAQKNPTAFYLCASSMGLVNEQYFGPGTRLTVT.